This T cell receptor (beta chain) was sequenced during a study of vaccination and CD4 T cells after COVID-19. Cultured CD4+ T cells had their DNA profiled by the Oncomine TCR Beta short-read assay. TCRdb reprocessed the PCR reads via MiXCR and lists one record per CDR3 protein. The sample shows 13,000 to 15,000 distinct CDR3 sequences, about 34% of them seen only once. This CDR3 has 19 amino acids. V lost 5 bases, J lost 4 bases, and 21 bases stayed unmatched. Germline CDR1 and CDR2: SGHRS and YFSETQ. The treatment here: roughly 10-day PBMC culture with coronavirus spike peptide pools or control peptides (ViraFEST assay). This clonotype was seen a handful of times. The antigen is unknown.

The V call is TRBV5-1, the J call TRBJ1-2, with 9 nucleotides matching TRBD1. Sequencing used cultured CD4+ T cells from blood. This sequence originates from a human donor with COVID-19. The CDR3 nucleotides read TGCGCCAGCAGACTACTACCGGGACAGGGACAAATCCGACTCTATGGCTACACCTTC. It encodes CASRLLPGQGQIRLYGYTF.